This TCR beta chain was identified during a study of T cell responses to AZD1222 COVID-19 vaccine. A remark on this clone: The antigen remains undetermined.

Clones were sequenced by immunoSEQ multiplex PCR, and TCRdb holds only the in-frame ones, with some missing. The sample shows roughly 100,000 clones, approximately 87% of them seen only once. Germline CDR1 reads SEHNR; CDR2 reads FQNEAQ (reference sequence). CDR3 length equals 14 residues. The ends were cut back, 0 bases at V and 7 bases at J, with 9 bases in the middle. Study-wide points: With dominance at 160-218 and 743-854, vaccine-associated CD4 TCRs spanned spike. Clonal diversity was possibly underestimated; the donors were predominantly white British and more often female.

The sequence was collected from an adult in good health. Sample: peripheral blood, taken on day 0 of AZD1222 vaccination. This rearrangement joins TRBV7-9 to TRBJ2-2; perhaps TRBD1 as D (5 bases). The CDR3 reads CASSLAQGVGELFF. CDR3 in DNA: TGTGCCAGCAGCTTAGCGCAGGGTGTCGGGGAGCTGTTTTTT.